One TCR beta chain is described in this entry. This clonotype was picked up many times. Its antigen remains unidentified. No much larger clone is present one base from it, and per-base qualities are unavailable. These data come from a study of identical twins (dated by TCRdb to about 2016). General notes on the study: TCR alpha and beta repertoires from monozygotic twins, unrelated adults of various ages and cord blood were deep-sequenced to test whether fetal clonotypes persist. Replicate twin experiments were performed at different times using different library preparation protocols to rule out contamination. What the study reported, not specific to this receptor: In monozygotic twins, out-of-frame TCR alpha sharing was systematically underestimated by recombination models, although the models agreed with sharing between unrelated individuals. The excess sharing between twins in beta out-of-frame sequences was weaker because fewer shared sequences reduced the signal-to-noise ratio. Fewer insertions were carried by abundant cord blood beta clonotypes; a weaker similar trend was observed in young adult naive repertoires, while no such trend was observed in memory repertoires. Because the same donors could not be followed over many years, conclusions were based on cross-sectional statistical analysis. Out-of-frame TCR alpha sequences shared between twins showed an excess of low generation-probability sequences compared with coincidental sharing between unrelated individuals. Invariant T cells such as MAIT and iNKT could partly confound zero-insertion analyses, although diverse VJ usage argued against such confounding for most clonotypes.

Every donor was a healthy Caucasian. The twin cohort consisted of three pairs of female monozygotic twins, all aged about 18 to 30 years. Positive isolation kits from Invitrogen were used to isolate CD4+ and CD8+ T cell populations. The CDR1 and CDR2 encoded by the germline V gene are MNHEY and SVGAGI. The V and J ends are trimmed by 10 bases and 7 bases, leaving 14 bases between them. The CDR3 goes from the cysteine to the phenylalanine over 12 residues. The DNA shown is the 36-base CDR3, in frame from base 1. Libraries were made using 5' RACE. The sequencer was an Illumina HiSeq 2000. Template switching introduced a universal primer binding site; the final cDNA contained a unique molecular identifier, enabling accurate counting of TCR cDNA molecules. Specific primers in the conserved constant-segment region were used to synthesize first-strand cDNA for TCR alpha and beta chains. To control for contamination, every cDNA library carried two barcodes: a SMART-Mk sample barcode plus Illumina barcodes. TruSeq adapter sequences and Illumina sample barcodes were added in two successive PCR steps. TCR alpha and beta cDNA libraries were sequenced on the Illumina HiSeq platform with custom primers. In the authors' own workflow: MiGEC processed the raw reads to extract unique molecular identifiers, while MiXCR was used to determine the CDR3 positions. Recombination models were inferred per individual with the repgenHMM and IGoR tools using an EM algorithm. The analysis of shared clonotypes was done with the tcR package in R, with sharing normalized by the product of cloneset sizes. To study raw recombination free of thymic and clonal selection effects, out-of-frame nonproductive sequences were analyzed. Using fastp at Q25 and MiXCR, TCRdb reprocessed the public reads and kept productive beta chains. For every CDR3 protein sequence, its rows merge into one entry that carries the most common genes and DNA. It is TCRdb's table, rather than the study itself, that gives the V and J calls and clone size. This sample lists under 350,000 distinct CDR3 sequences; roughly 8.6% were detected once. Approximately 6.5% of the sample is held by the ten biggest clonotypes.

This sample also belongs to another study, concerning yellow fever vaccine responses in identical twins. The second study also describes: The authors reported that the T cell response to vaccination in identical twins appeared partly convergent and partly personalized. Focusing on identical twins, the study followed the T cell clones that responded to the vaccine, and did so with precision.

Sequenced material: CD8+ T cells sorted from blood. The chain is encoded by TRBV6-5 joined to TRBJ1-5, and perhaps TRBD1 as D gene, on 6 matching bases. The clonotype comes from a woman aged 18-29 years in good health. The nucleotide sequence reads TGTGCCACCCAGGGGTTAGGGCAGCCCCAGCATTTT. Its translation reads: CATQGLGQPQHF.